This T cell receptor (beta chain) was retrieved from a study of blood T cell repertoires in COVID-19. Produced via immunoSEQ multiplex PCR; TCRdb's table is partial and in-frame only. The table has 60,000 to 65,000 clones, 79% seen once; the top ten hold roughly 20%. This CDR3 has 17 residues. Sequenced sample: peripheral blood. The clonotype comes from an elderly woman with active or convalescent COVID-19. The chain couples TRBV21-1 to TRBJ2-7; the table's D call TRBD2 went unverified against the DNA. TRBV21-1 counts as a pseudogene. CDR3 nucleotides: TGTGCCAGCAGCAAAGCGCTTTTGCGCGAGAGCTCCTACGAGCAGTACTTC. This gives the protein CASSKALLRESSYEQYF.